These 30 T cell receptor beta chains were sequenced from one sample in a study of cytomegalovirus exposure and HLA in healthy donors. Primers for the PCR totalled 60 Vbeta and 13 Jbeta. TCRdb's table, derived via immunoSEQ multiplex PCR, lists solely in-frame clones and lacks some. The sample holds about 130,000 clones, around 70% seen once. The source material was PBMCs. These receptors all come from a woman aged 55-69 years in good health and CMV-seropositive.

This rearrangement joins TRBV5-4 to TRBJ1-2; weak D call: TRBD1 (5 bases). V was shortened by 4 bases and J by 8 bases, with 18 bases between the two germline ends. The V gene's germline CDR1 is SGHNT and CDR2 YYREEE (reference sequence). The CDR3 length is 14 residues. This chain's CDR3 is CASSGPVSGGGYTF. DNA for the CDR3: TGTGCCAGCAGCGGGCCTGTGAGCGGGGGAGGCTACACCTTC.

The chain couples TRBV7-6 to TRBJ2-1; 14 bases are a match to TRBD2. CDR1 and CDR2 from the germline V gene are SGHVS and FNYEAQ. Trimming removed 0 bases from V and 6 bases from J; junction bases left unmatched: 1. The CDR3 spans 16 residues. The CDR3 DNA sequence: TGTGCCAGCAGCTTAGCCGGGACTAGCGGGGGCAATGAGCAGTTCTTC. Translating it yields CASSLAGTSGGNEQFF.

The chain has TRBV5-4 and TRBJ1-2; D not certain. The CDR3 sequence is 15 residues long. Germline V gives CDR1 SGHNT, CDR2 YYREEE (reference sequence). The germline V and J ends were trimmed by 0 bases and 2 bases, with 11 bases remaining between them. The CDR3 nucleotides are TGTGCCAGCAGCTTGGATGGAGGTAACAACTATGGCTACACCTTC. Its protein product is CASSLDGGNNYGYTF.

This clone was picked up one time. This sequence joins TRBV10-3 and TRBJ1-2; no firm D call. The CDR3 has 12 residues. The germline CDR1 and CDR2 sequences are ENHRY and SYGVKD. Trimming removed 11 bases from V and 6 bases from J, with 16 bases in between. The DNA of the CDR3 is TGTGCCGTACGGGTCGGGGAAAATGGCTACACCTTC. Its protein is CAVRVGENGYTF.

With regard to this clone: The identical CDR3 is also encoded by other nucleotide sequences in the sample. V is TRBV29-1 and J is TRBJ1-5, with D unresolved. The germline V gene has CDR1 SQVTM and CDR2 ANQGSEA. The CDR3 has 12 amino acids. V was pared by 4 bases and J by 5 bases, with 9 bases between. The CDR3 sequence: CSVGDSYQPQHF. The DNA for the CDR3 is TGCAGCGTTGGTGACTCGTATCAGCCCCAGCATTTT.

This clone was picked up a small number of times. The V call is TRBV4-1, the J call TRBJ2-3; 8 bases are a match to TRBD2. CDR1 and CDR2 from the germline V gene are MGHRA and YSYEKL. The CDR3 length is 14 residues. The ends lost 5 bases at V and 5 bases at J; junction bases unmatched: 6. As DNA, the CDR3 is TGCGCCAGCAGCAGAGCGGGGGTATTAGATACGCAGTATTTT. Amino acid sequence: CASSRAGVLDTQYF.

This clone was detected only once. At one end the junction does not follow the germline gene, possibly because of a read error. The same CDR3 is also encoded by other DNA sequences in this sample. The chain carries TRBV11-2 and TRBJ2-3; 10 nucleotides match TRBD2. CDR1 SGHAT and CDR2 FQNNGV come from the germline V gene. This CDR3 contains 15 residues. The CDR3 coding sequence is TGTGCCAGCAGCCCACTAGCGGGGATCACAGATACACAGTATTTT. As protein: CASSPLAGITDTQYF.

The chain carries TRBV9 and TRBJ1-5; TRBD1 might be the D (6 bases). V was cut by 3 bases and J by 3 bases, with 19 bases left in between. The CDR3 has 17 residues. The germline V gene encodes CDR1 SGDLS and CDR2 YYNGEE. CDR3 sequence reads: CASSEGGGRGVNQPQHF. For the CDR3, the DNA is TGTGCCAGCAGCGAGGGGGGGGGCAGGGGAGTCAATCAGCCCCAGCATTTT.

The gene calls are TRBV10-3 and TRBJ1-1; 10 nucleotides line up with TRBD1. The length of the CDR3 is 16 residues. Germline CDR1 ENHRY, CDR2 SYGVKD. J was trimmed by 5 bases and V by 0 bases; bases with no gene match: 6. CDR3 nucleotides: TGTGCCATCAGTGAGTCGGAGGGACAGGGGCGGACTGAAGCTTTCTTT. Protein sequence: CAISESEGQGRTEAFF.

The chain carries TRBV18 and TRBJ1-4, with a possible D match to TRBD1 (6 bases). Per the germline V gene, CDR1 is KGHSH and CDR2 is LQKENI. This CDR3 spans 14 amino acids. Trimming removed 3 bases from V and 7 bases from J, with 12 bases in between. CDR3: CASSPVGASEKLFF. CDR3 nucleotides: TGTGCCAGCTCACCTGTGGGGGCAAGTGAAAAACTGTTTTTT.

The chain uses TRBV2 and TRBJ2-7; D may be TRBD1 (6 bases). The CDR3 covers 13 residues. Germline V gene data show CDR1 as SNHLY and CDR2 as FYNNEI. Between the trimmed V and J ends, which lost 5 bases and 5 bases, there was a span of 13 bases. The CDR3 here is CASSQQGIDEQYF. Written as DNA, the CDR3 is TGTGCCAGCAGTCAACAGGGAATAGACGAGCAGTACTTC.

This clone was seen only a few times. The rearrangement links TRBV5-6 to TRBJ1-6, with a tentative D call TRBD1 (6 bases). The CDR3 totals 14 residues. Looked up from germline, CDR1 is SGHDT and CDR2 is YYEEEE. Deletions cut 3 bases from V and 8 bases from J, with 12 bases between. The CDR3 nucleotides are TGTGCCAGCAGCTATTTACAGGGTTATTCACCCCTCCACTTT. As protein: CASSYLQGYSPLHF.

The chain couples TRBV7-3 to TRBJ2-2; 11 bases line up with TRBD2. The CDR3 totals 16 residues. Germline V gene sequence: CDR1 SGHTA, CDR2 FQGTGA. J gave up 8 bases and V 4 bases, and 9 bases lay outside the gene matches. The CDR3 spells CASSSLASGGQGELFF. The CDR3 nucleotides read TGTGCCAGCAGCTCCCTAGCTAGCGGGGGGCAAGGGGAGCTGTTTTTT.

This clone was recorded a few times. The chain recombines TRBV18 with TRBJ1-2, with TRBD1 matching over 11 bases. J lost 7 bases, V lost 3 bases, and 16 bases had no gene match. The CDR3 contains 18 residues. In germline, CDR1 is KGHSH, CDR2 LQKENI. DNA for the CDR3: TGTGCCAGCTCACCCCCGAGGAGGACAGGGGGCGCCGGGGGTGGCTACACCTTC. It translates to CASSPPRRTGGAGGGYTF.

This chain links TRBV4-2 with TRBJ2-7; 11 nucleotides match TRBD2. CDR1 and CDR2 from the germline V gene are LGHNA and YNFKEQ. This CDR3 comprises 16 residues. J gave up 1 base and V 3 bases, and 5 bases lay outside the gene matches. The CDR3 sequence: CASSHPGTSGSYEQYF. DNA for the CDR3: TGTGCCAGCAGCCATCCCGGGACTAGCGGTTCCTACGAGCAGTACTTC.

Only a few counts were recorded for this clone. V usage is TRBV15 and J usage is TRBJ1-4, with TRBD1 as a possible D gene (5 bases). The CDR3 extends over 15 amino acids. CDR1 and CDR2 from the germline V gene are LNHNV and YYDKDF (reference sequence). V was pared by 2 bases and J by 3 bases, with 10 bases between. In DNA form, the CDR3 reads TGTGCCACCAGCAGACGGGGGGAAGCTAATGAAAAACTGTTTTTT. Its translation: CATSRRGEANEKLFF.

In this sample, this clone turned up once. The chain carries TRBV27 and TRBJ2-2; 12 bases map to TRBD1. The trim removed 5 bases at V and 6 bases at J, leaving 7 bases unmatched. This CDR3 region has 16 residues. Germline loops: CDR1 MNHEY, CDR2 SMNVEV (reference sequence). The CDR3, as DNA: TGTGCCAGCAGTGCTTGGGACAGGGGGCGAGCCGGGGAGCTGTTTTTT. Its protein is CASSAWDRGRAGELFF.

This rearrangement joins TRBV9 to TRBJ2-6; D possibly corresponds to TRBD1 (5 bases). This CDR3 is 16 amino acids long. The germline CDR1 and CDR2 sequences are SGDLS and YYNGEE. Deletions cut 0 bases from V and 2 bases from J, with 9 bases between. The CDR3 protein is CASSVGPGTGANVLTF. DNA of the CDR3: TGTGCCAGCAGCGTAGGTCCAGGGACTGGGGCCAACGTCCTGACTTTC.

The chain joins TRBV6-5 to TRBJ2-7; TRBD1 matches 9 bases. Germline V CDR1 and CDR2: MNHEY, SVGAGI. There are 15 residues in the CDR3. Trimming took 2 bases from V and 1 from J; bases not matched to a gene: 3. The CDR3 region has the DNA TGTGCCAGCAGTTACGCCGGGACAGGGTCCTACGAGCAGTACTTC. Amino acids: CASSYAGTGSYEQYF.

V usage is TRBV4-2 and J usage is TRBJ2-1, with 8 nucleotides matching TRBD2. Germline CDR1 reads LGHNA; CDR2 reads YNFKEQ. V was clipped by 1 base and J by 4 bases; unmatched bases: 27. This CDR3 has 23 residues. The CDR3 DNA follows: TGTGCCAGCAGCCAAGGTGTCGCGGGGTGGGAGGGGATAGCGGGGCCAGCTTACAATGAGCAGTTCTTC. Translating gives CASSQGVAGWEGIAGPAYNEQFF.

The chain has TRBV5-4 and TRBJ1-3; 7 bases match TRBD1. Per germline, CDR1 SGHNT and CDR2 YYREEE (reference sequence). V shed 1 base, J shed 1 base, and the junction held 5 bases outside the gene matches. The CDR3 runs 16 residues. CDR3 sequence reads: CASSLWAGQSGNTIYF. DNA for the CDR3: TGTGCCAGCAGCTTGTGGGCGGGACAGTCTGGAAACACCATATATTTT.

V and J are TRBV5-1 and TRBJ1-1, with a tentative D call TRBD1 (5 bases). This CDR3 is built from 14 residues. Germline assignment: CDR1 SGHRS and CDR2 YFSETQ. V was cut by 5 bases and J by 1 base, with 12 bases left in between. The CDR3 DNA reads TGCGCCAGCAGTTGGGCGGGGGGGAACACTGAAGCTTTCTTT. It is translated as CASSWAGGNTEAFF.

This rearrangement joins TRBV7-3 to TRBJ2-1; 9 bases match TRBD2. From germline, CDR1 is SGHTA and CDR2 FQGTGA. The CDR3 runs 15 residues. V was pared by 5 bases and J by 4 bases, with 6 bases of the junction left unmatched. The CDR3 is CASSQSGGPYNEQFF. The CDR3 nucleotides are TGTGCCAGCAGCCAGAGCGGGGGGCCTTACAATGAGCAGTTCTTC.

The rearrangement joins TRBV7-3 to TRBJ2-1, with TRBD2 identical over 12 bases. CDR3 length: 15 amino acids. With 5 bases clipped from V and 9 bases from J, the junction kept 8 bases outside the gene matches. Germline loops: CDR1 SGHTA, CDR2 FQGTGA. The DNA of the CDR3 is TGTGCCAGCAGCCCCCGGACTAGCGGGGCTGCTGAGCAGTTCTTC. It is translated as CASSPRTSGAAEQFF.

J is TRBJ2-1 and V is TRBV9, with 9 bases identical to TRBD1. With V trimmed by 3 bases and J by 5 bases, 3 bases remained unmatched. Germline V gene sequence: CDR1 SGDLS, CDR2 YYNGEE. The CDR3 runs to 14 residues. This chain's CDR3 is CASSGTGENNEQFF. The DNA for the CDR3 is TGTGCCAGCAGCGGGACAGGGGAGAACAATGAGCAGTTCTTC.

The V gene is TRBV4-1, the J gene TRBJ2-7; the D is unclear. This CDR3 has 15 amino acids. Germline loops: CDR1 MGHRA, CDR2 YSYEKL. V was shortened by 0 bases and J by 7 bases, with 16 bases between the two germline ends. CDR3 in amino acids: CASSQESQRVGEQYF. CDR3 DNA: TGCGCCAGCAGCCAAGAAAGCCAACGGGTTGGAGAGCAGTACTTC.

This clone has a single count. V usage is TRBV20-1 and J usage is TRBJ2-5, with 7 nucleotides matching TRBD1. CDR1 DFQATT and CDR2 SNEGSKA come from the germline V gene (reference sequence). The CDR3 is 11 amino acids. Losses at the gene ends were 5 bases for V and 13 bases for J; bases not matched to a gene: 10. The chain's CDR3 is CSARRQGSPYF. In DNA form, the CDR3 reads TGCAGTGCTCGAAGACAGGGCAGCCCGTACTTC.

This clone was seen only a few times. The chain combines TRBV5-4 with TRBJ2-5; weak D call: TRBD1 (6 bases). CDR3 length: 13 amino acids. Germline loops: CDR1 SGHNT, CDR2 YYREEE (reference sequence). V lost 3 bases and J 2 bases, leaving 8 bases between the germline ends. The CDR3 protein is CASSSGQQETQYF. In DNA form, the CDR3 reads TGTGCCAGCAGCTCCGGACAGCAAGAGACCCAGTACTTC.

On this clone: One junction end does not reproduce the germline sequence, and a read error may be involved. The rearrangement joins TRBV5-1 to TRBJ2-7, with D perhaps TRBD2 (5 bases). The germline gives CDR1 SGHRS, CDR2 YFSETQ. The length of the CDR3 is 12 residues. In nucleotides, the CDR3 is TGCGCCAGCAGCCCCAAGCCGGGAACATCCTTCTTC. It codes for CASSPKPGTSFF. Using reference TRBV5-1 and TRBJ2-7 for the parts outside the CDR3, the full variable domain is KAGVTQTPRYLIKTRGQQVTLSCSPISGHRSVSWYQQTPGQGLQFLFEYFSETQRNKGNFPGRFSGRQFSNSRSEMNVSTLELGDSALYLCASSPKPGTSFFGPGTRLTVT.

This chain joins TRBV5-1 and TRBJ1-1; 7 bases map to TRBD1. With V trimmed by 4 bases and J by 5 bases, 14 bases remained unmatched. The CDR3 has 16 residues. Germline V gives CDR1 SGHRS, CDR2 YFSETQ. The CDR3: CASSKADRSYGTEAFF. CDR3 nucleotides: TGCGCCAGCAGCAAGGCGGACAGGTCGTATGGGACTGAAGCTTTCTTT.